Sequencing of this T cell receptor beta chain was carried out in a study of early T cells in non-severe SARS-CoV-2 infection (dated by TCRdb to the early 2020s). Regarding the research as a whole: Because TCR sequencing relied on bulk RNA taken from unsorted whole blood, pairing of alpha and beta chains was not possible. The full study reports these points: VDJdb matching was skewed toward anti-spike CD8 responses and likely underestimated virus-specific expansions by missing private and CD4 specificities.

Library creation used 5' RACE. Instrument on record: NextSeq 500. Unique molecular identifiers were attached to individual cDNA molecules in the TCR library protocol so that sequencing error and PCR bias could be corrected. Both TCR alpha and beta chains were sequenced, and tight co-correlation was observed between alpha and beta sequence abundances in each sample. As for the original processing: Decombinator V4 was used to perform V gene, J gene and CDR3 annotation of TCR sequences. TCRs were defined as expanded if a significant change between any two time points was detected under a Poisson model with p below 0.0001. TCR abundances were normalised to the total number of TCRs sequenced per sample and were expressed as counts per million. VDJdb, accessed 1 November 2021, was searched for CMV, EBV and SARS-CoV-2 annotated TCRs, excluding TCRs annotated for multiple antigens. Through fastp at Q25 and MiXCR, TCRdb rebuilt clones from the public reads, retaining in-frame beta chains. Under each unique CDR3 protein, matching rows form one entry showing the most common genes and DNA. The V and J calls come from TCRdb's annotation, not from the publication. The sample table shows 70,000 to 95,000 distinct CDR3 sequences, and approximately 15% are seen once. The ten largest clones capture approximately 2.6% of the sample.

Notes on this clonotype: Its antigen is unknown. No base quality values were provided; no much bigger clone lies one nucleotide off.

Set within a cohort of healthcare workers in London, UK, this nested case-control study involved weekly PCR testing of nasopharyngeal swabs along with blood sampling. Between 23 and 31 March 2020, the week of the UK lockdown, healthcare workers were enrolled and then followed up weekly for as long as 16 weeks. This receptor was taken from an adult who was a healthcare worker with PCR-confirmed SARS-CoV-2 infection or an uninfected control (not recorded which). Material for sequencing was whole blood.

Here the CDR3 is given as CSAREGGWQGLSEQYF. The nucleotides read TGCAGTGCTAGAGAGGGCGGGTGGCAGGGGTTGTCCGAGCAGTACTTC. The rearranged chain carries TRBV20-1 and TRBJ2-7; D gene: possibly TRBD1, on 6 matching bases. The CDR3 measures 16 amino acids from cysteine to phenylalanine. CDR3 DNA only is kept here, 48 bases in frame from base 1. The trim is 0 bases for V and 6 bases for J, with a gap of 21 bases between the germline ends. CDR1 DFQATT and CDR2 SNEGSKA were looked up in the germline V gene (reference sequence).